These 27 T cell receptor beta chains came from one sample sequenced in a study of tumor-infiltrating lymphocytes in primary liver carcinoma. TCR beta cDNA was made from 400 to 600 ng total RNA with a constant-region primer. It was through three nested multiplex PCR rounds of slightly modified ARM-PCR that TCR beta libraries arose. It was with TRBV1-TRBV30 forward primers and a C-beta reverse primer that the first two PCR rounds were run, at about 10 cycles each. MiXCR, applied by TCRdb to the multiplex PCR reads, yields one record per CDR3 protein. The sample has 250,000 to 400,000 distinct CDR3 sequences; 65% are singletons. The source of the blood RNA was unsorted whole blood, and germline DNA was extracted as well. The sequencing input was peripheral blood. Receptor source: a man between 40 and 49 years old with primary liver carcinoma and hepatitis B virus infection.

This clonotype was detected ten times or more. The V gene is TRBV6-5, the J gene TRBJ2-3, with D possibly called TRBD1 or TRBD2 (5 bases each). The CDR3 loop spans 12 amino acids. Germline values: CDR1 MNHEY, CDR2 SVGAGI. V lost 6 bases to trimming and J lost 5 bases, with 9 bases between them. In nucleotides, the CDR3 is TGTGCCAGCAGAGGGACCGTAGATACGCAGTATTTT. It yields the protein CASRGTVDTQYF.

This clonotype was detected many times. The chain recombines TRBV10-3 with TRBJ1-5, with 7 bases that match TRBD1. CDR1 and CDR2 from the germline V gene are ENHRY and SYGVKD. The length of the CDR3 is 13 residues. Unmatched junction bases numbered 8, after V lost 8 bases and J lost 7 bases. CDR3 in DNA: TGTGCCATCGCATCGGCAGGGGGGCAGCCCCAGCATTTT. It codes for CAIASAGGQPQHF.

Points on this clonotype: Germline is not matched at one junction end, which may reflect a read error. The CDR3 reads CASSSQGGANEKLSF. The CDR3 DNA sequence: TGTGCCAGCAGCTCCCAGGGGGGAGCTAATGAAAAACTGTCCTTT. The chain has TRBV11-2 and TRBJ1-4; 7 nucleotides line up with TRBD1. Germline CDR1 reads SGHAT; CDR2 reads FQNNGV. The CDR3 sequence is 15 residues long.

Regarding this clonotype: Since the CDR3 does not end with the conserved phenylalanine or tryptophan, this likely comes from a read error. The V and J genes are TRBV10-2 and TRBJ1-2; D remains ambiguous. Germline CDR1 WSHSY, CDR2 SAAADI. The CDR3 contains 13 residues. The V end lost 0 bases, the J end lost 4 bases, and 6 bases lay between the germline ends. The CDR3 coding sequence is TGCGCCAGCAGTGAGTCGACCCCCTATGGCTACACCTTA. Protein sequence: CASSESTPYGYTL.

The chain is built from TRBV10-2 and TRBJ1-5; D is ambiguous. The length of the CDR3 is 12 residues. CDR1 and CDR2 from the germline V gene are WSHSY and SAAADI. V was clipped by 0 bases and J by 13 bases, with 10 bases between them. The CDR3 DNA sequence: TGCGCCAGCAGTGAGTCGCAGTCAGTTCAGCATTTT. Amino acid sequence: CASSESQSVQHF.

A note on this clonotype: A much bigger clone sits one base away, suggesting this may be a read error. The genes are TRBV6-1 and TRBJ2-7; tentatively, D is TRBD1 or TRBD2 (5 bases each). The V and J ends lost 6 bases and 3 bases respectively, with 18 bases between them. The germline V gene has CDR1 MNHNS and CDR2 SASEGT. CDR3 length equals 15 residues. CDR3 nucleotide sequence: TGTGCCAGCAGCGAATCATCGGGACGGTTCTACGAGCAGTACTTC. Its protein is CASSESSGRFYEQYF.

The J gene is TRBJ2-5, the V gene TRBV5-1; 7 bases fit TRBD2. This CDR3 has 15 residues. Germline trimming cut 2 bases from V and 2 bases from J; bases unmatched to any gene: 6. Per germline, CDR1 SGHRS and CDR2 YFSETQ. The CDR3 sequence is CASSLGSSGQETQYF. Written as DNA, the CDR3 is TGCGCCAGCAGCTTAGGGTCTAGCGGACAAGAGACCCAGTACTTC.

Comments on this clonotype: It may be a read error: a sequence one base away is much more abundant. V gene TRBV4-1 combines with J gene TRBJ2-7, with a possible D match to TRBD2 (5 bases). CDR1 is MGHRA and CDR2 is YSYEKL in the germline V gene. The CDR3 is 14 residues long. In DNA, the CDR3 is TGCGACAGCAGCCAAGAAGAAAAGTTGGGGAGGCAGTACTTC. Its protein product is CDSSQEEKLGRQYF.

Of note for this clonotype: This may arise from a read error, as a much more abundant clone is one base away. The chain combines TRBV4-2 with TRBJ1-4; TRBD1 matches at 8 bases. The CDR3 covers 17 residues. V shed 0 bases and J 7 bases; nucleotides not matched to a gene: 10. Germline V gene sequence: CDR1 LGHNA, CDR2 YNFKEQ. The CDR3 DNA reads TGTGCCAGCAGCCAAGATAATCGGGGACAGGCTCCTGAAAAACTGTTTTTT. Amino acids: CASSQDNRGQAPEKLFF.

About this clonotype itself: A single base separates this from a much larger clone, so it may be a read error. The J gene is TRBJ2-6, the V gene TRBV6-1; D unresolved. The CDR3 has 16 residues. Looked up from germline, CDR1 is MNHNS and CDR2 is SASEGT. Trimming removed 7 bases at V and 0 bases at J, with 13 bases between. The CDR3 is CASNDLAVSGANVLTF. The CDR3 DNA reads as TGTGCCAGCAATGATTTGGCTGTCTCTGGGGCCAACGTCCTGACTTTC.

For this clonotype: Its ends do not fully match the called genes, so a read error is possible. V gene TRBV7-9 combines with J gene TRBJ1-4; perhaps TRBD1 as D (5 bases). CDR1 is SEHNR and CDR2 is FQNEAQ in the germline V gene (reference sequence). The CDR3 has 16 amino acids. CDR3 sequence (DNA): TGTGCCAGCAGCGACCCCTCGGGGCTAACTAACGAAAAACTGTTTTTT. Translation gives CASSDPSGLTNEKLFF.

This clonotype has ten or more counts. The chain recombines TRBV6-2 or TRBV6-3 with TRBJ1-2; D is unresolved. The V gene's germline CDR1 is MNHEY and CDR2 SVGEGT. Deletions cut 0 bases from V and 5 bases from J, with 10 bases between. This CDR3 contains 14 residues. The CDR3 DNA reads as TGTGCCAGCAGTTACTCGCGCGGGTCATATGGCTACACCTTC. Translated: CASSYSRGSYGYTF.

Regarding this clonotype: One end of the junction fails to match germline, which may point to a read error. The CDR3 DNA reads TGCAGCGTCTCTTCTGGACAGGATAATCCACCCCTCCACTTT. It translates to CSVSSGQDNPPLHF. This chain connects TRBV29-1 to TRBJ1-6, with 7 bases lining up with TRBD1. The CDR3 sequence is 14 residues long. Per the germline V gene, CDR1 is SQVTM and CDR2 is ANQGSEA.

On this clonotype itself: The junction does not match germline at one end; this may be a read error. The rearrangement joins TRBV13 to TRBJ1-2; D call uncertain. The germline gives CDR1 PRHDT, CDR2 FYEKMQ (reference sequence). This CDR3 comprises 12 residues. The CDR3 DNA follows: TGTGCCAGCAGCTTCGGGAGAGGTGGCTGCACCTTC. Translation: CASSFGRGGCTF.

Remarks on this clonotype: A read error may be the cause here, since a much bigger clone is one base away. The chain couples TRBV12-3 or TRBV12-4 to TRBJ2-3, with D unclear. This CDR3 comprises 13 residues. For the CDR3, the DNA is TGTGCCAGCAGTTTGGGCCAGGCGGATATGCAGTATTTT. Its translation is CASSLGQADMQYF.

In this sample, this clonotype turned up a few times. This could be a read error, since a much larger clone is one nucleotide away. This chain's CDR3 is CAIAGTWDQPQHF. The CDR3 coding sequence is TGTGCCATTGCCGGGACATGGGATCAGCCCCAGCATTTT. The chain carries TRBV10-3 and TRBJ1-5; perhaps TRBD1 as D (6 bases). The germline CDR1 and CDR2 sequences are ENHRY and SYGVKD. This CDR3 has 13 residues. The V end lost 9 bases, the J end lost 5 bases, and 14 bases lay between the germline ends.

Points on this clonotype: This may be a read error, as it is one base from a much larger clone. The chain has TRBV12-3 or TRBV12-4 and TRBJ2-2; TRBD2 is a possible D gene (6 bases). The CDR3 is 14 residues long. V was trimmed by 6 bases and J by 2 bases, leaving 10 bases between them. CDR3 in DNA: TGTGCCAGCAGACGGGGAGGTAACACCGGGGAGCTGTTTTTT. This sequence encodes CASRRGGNTGELFF.

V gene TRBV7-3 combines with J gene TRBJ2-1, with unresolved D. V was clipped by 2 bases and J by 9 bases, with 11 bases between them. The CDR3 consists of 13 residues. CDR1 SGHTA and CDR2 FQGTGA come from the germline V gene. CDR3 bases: TGTGCCAGCAGCTTAGGCAAGCCCGGTGAGCAGTTCTTC. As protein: CASSLGKPGEQFF.

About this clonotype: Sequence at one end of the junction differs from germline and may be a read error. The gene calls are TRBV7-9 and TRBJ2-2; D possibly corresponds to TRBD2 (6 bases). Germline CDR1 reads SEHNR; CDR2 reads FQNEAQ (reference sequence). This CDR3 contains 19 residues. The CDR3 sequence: CVSSFRSFRGTGNTGELFF. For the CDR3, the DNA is TGTGTCAGCAGCTTCAGGTCTTTTCGCGGGACCGGCAACACCGGGGAGCTGTTTTTT.

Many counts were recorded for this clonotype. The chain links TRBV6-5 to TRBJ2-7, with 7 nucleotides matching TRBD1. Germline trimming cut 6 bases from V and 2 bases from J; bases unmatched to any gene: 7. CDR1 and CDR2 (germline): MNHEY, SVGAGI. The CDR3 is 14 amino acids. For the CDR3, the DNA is TGTGCCAGCAGGAAAGACAGGGACGCCTACGAGCAGTACTTC. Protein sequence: CASRKDRDAYEQYF.

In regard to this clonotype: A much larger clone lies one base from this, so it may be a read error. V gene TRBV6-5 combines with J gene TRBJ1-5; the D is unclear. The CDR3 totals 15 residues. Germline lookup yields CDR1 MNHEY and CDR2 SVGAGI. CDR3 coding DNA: TGTGCCGGCAGTCCTTCGACTCCAGCCGACCAGCCCCAGCATTTT. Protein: CAGSPSTPADQPQHF.

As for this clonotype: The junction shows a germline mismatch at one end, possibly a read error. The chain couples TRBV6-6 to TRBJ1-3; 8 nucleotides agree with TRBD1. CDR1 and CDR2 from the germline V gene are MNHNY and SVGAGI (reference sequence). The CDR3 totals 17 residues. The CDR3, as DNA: TGTGCCAACAGTCCTATGACAGGGGCCATGGATGGAAACATCATATATTTT. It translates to CANSPMTGAMDGNIIYF.

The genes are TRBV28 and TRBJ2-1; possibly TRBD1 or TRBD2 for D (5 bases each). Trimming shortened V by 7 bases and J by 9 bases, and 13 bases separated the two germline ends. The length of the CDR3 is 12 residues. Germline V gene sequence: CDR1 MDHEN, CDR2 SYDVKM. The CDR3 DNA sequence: TGTGCCAGCAAATTTGGTGGGGGTGAGCAGTTCTTC. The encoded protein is CASKFGGGEQFF.

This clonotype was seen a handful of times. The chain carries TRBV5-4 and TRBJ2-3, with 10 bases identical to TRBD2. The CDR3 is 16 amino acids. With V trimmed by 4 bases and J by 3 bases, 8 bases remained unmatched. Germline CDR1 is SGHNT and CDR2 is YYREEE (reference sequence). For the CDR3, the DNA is TGTGCCAGCAGCGCCACTAGCGGGAAGGGGACAGATACGCAGTATTTT. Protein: CASSATSGKGTDTQYF.

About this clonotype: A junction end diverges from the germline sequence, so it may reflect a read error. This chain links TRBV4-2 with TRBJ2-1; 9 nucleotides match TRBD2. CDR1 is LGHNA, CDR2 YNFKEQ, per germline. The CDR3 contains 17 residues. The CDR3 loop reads CASSQDLAGSYYNEQFF. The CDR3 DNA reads TGTGCCAGCAGCCAGGATCTAGCGGGGAGCTACTACAATGAGCAATTCTTC.

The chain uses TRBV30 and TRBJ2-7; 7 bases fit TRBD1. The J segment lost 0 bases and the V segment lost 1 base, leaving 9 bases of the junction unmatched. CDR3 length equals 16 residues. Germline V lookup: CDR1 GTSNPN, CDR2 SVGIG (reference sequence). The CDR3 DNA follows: TGTGCCTGGAGTGCGGGACAGTGGGTTTTCTCCTACGAGCAGTACTTC. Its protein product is CAWSAGQWVFSYEQYF.

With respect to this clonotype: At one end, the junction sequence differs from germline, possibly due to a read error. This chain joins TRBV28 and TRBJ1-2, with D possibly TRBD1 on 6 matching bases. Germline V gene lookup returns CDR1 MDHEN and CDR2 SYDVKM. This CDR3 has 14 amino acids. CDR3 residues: CASSSPRGGYGCTF. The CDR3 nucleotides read TGTGCCAGCAGCTCCCCCCGGGGGGGCTATGGCTGCACCTTC.